The clone carrying this TCR beta chain has a handful of counts. No antigen is known for it. Trimming removed 1 base from V and 2 bases from J; junction bases left unmatched: 6. The CDR3 has 16 amino acids. Germline CDR1 reads MNHEY; CDR2 reads SVGAGI. The sample originates from a study of cytomegalovirus exposure and HLA in healthy donors. The PCR used 60 Vbeta and 13 Jbeta primers. The data were produced by immunoSEQ multiplex PCR, yet TCRdb's version contains in-frame clones alone and is incomplete. This sample has around 110,000 clones; over 8% occur once, and the top ten carry 3%. Points from the study as a whole: Earlier analysis yielded a pattern in which most TCR beta V segments were productive about 90% or about 30% of the time.

Sequences were obtained from PBMCs. This sequence joins TRBV6-5 and TRBJ2-7; 9 positions match TRBD1. The sequence derives from a man aged 30 to 39 in good health and CMV-seronegative. CDR3 residues: CASSYYGTGTPYEQYF. In DNA form, the CDR3 reads TGTGCCAGCAGTTACTACGGGACAGGGACCCCCTACGAGCAGTACTTC.